This TCR beta chain was obtained from a study of blood T cell repertoires in COVID-19 (dated by TCRdb to 2018 to 2021). About the investigation overall: The collaborator samples originated in the United States, Italy and Spain and spanned the acute and convalescent phases of COVID-19. The prospective study material was composed of cDNA or gDNA derived from T cells, B-cell-depleted T cells, or PBMCs. Subjects who had been exposed to COVID-19, were actively infected with it, or had recovered from it provided the deeply sampled blood TCRbeta repertoires that made up the dataset. The repertoires were released in a freely available public database intended as a resource for research on the immune response to SARS-CoV-2. The samples were drawn from the first 160 participants of the ongoing ImmuneRACE study and from 950 to 1,500 subjects provided by 6 global collaborators. A de-identified subject ID, COVID-19 status, age in years and sex were almost always included in the sample metadata. Where available, HLA class I and class II types were obtained from metadata supplied by the sample provider rather than from assay-based typing. The full study reports these points: How much clinical and demographic metadata was included differed by source and by participant, and the metadata was provided uncurated.

TCRbeta CDR3 regions were amplified from genomic DNA using the immunoSEQ Assay, a bias-controlled multiplex PCR. For the original study's pipeline: The number of nucleated cells in each sample was estimated from the amplification of reference gene primers within the assay. To quantify the absolute abundance of each unique TCRbeta CDR3 rearrangement, sequence reads were collapsed and filtered. For each sample, productive Simpson clonality was calculated by taking the square root of Simpson's diversity index across productive rearrangements. TCRdb retrieved this table from immuneACCESS and kept in-frame rearrangements only. Not all clones are present; in checked studies, unresolved V genes account for under half, and no reason is known for the remainder. The D gene and trimming were derived from the DNA, and the V and J assignments and clone size from that table. The sample records fewer than 250,000 clones, approximately 84% of which are singletons. The ten most abundant clones make up 5.1% of the sample.

Measured from the cysteine to the phenylalanine, the CDR3 is 17 residues long. Only the CDR3 portion is preserved as DNA: 51 bases, with reading frame beginning at the first base. For CDR1 and CDR2, the germline V gene (reference sequence) lists SGHAT and FQDESV. Trimming costs V 0 bases and J 4 bases, and their ends lie 16 bases apart. Remarks on this clone: This clone's antigen is unknown. Base qualities were left out, and no much larger clone turns up one base away.

Whole blood was collected in K2EDTA tubes by collaborating institutions according to the institutions' own protocols. Collaborator samples were shipped for TCRbeta analysis as frozen whole blood, isolated PBMCs, or DNA extracted from either sample type. Sequenced sample: peripheral blood. This sequence originates from a woman between 65 and 79 years old with active or convalescent COVID-19. The receptor chain draws on TRBV11-1 and TRBJ2-1; the D gene is perhaps TRBD1, on 6 matching bases. The CDR3 region has the sequence CASSLARETGDYNEQFF. The DNA is as follows: TGTGCCAGCAGCTTAGCGCGTGAGACAGGCGATTACAATGAGCAGTTCTTC. Extended through the reference TRBV11-1 and TRBJ2-1 proteins, this CDR3 yields the full variable domain: EAEVAQSPRYKITEKSQAVAFWCDPISGHATLYWYRQILGQGPELLVQFQDESVVDDSQLPKDRFSAERLKGVDSTLKIQPAELGDSAMYLCASSLARETGDYNEQFFGPGTRLTVL.